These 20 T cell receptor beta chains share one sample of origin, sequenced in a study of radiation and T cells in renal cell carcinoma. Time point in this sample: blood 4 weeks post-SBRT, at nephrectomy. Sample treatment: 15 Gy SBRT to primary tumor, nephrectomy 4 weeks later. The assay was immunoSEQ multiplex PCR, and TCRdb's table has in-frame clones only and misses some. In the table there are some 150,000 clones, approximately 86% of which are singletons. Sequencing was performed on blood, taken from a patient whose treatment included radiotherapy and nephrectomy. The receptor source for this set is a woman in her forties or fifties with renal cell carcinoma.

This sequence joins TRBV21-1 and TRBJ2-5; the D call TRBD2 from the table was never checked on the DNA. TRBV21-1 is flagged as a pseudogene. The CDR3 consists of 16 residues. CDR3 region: CASSSRLAGGQETQYF. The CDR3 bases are TGTGCCAGCAGCTCCCGACTAGCGGGGGGGCAAGAGACCCAGTACTTC.

The CDR3 nucleotides read TGTGCCAGTAGTACTCGTACTAGCGGGGGCCCATCGAAGCAGTTCTTC. It encodes CASSTRTSGGPSKQFF. The gene calls are TRBV19 and TRBJ2-1; 11 positions match TRBD2. Germline V gene data show CDR1 as LNHDA and CDR2 as SQIVND (reference sequence). CDR3 length: 16 amino acids. V dropped 4 bases and J dropped 11; count of bases not matched to a gene: 13.

The CDR3 spells CASSPGLGQGNSPLHF. As DNA, the CDR3 is TGCGCCAGCAGCCCAGGGCTAGGACAGGGGAATTCACCCCTCCACTTT. The J gene is TRBJ1-6, the V gene TRBV5-1, with 9 bases lining up with TRBD1. V lost 4 bases and J lost 7; bases outside the gene matches: 9. This CDR3 is built from 16 residues. Looked up from germline, CDR1 is SGHRS and CDR2 is YFSETQ. The full variable domain, with the rest looked up from reference TRBV5-1 and TRBJ1-6, is KAGVTQTPRYLIKTRGQQVTLSCSPISGHRSVSWYQQTPGQGLQFLFEYFSETQRNKGNFPGRFSGRQFSNSRSEMNVSTLELGDSALYLCASSPGLGQGNSPLHFGNGTRLTVT.

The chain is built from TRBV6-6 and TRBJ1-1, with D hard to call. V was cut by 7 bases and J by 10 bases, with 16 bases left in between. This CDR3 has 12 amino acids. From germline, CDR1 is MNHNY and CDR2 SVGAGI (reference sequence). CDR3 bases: TGTGCCAGCACCGAACTCGCGGCACCAGCTTTCTTT. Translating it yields CASTELAAPAFF.

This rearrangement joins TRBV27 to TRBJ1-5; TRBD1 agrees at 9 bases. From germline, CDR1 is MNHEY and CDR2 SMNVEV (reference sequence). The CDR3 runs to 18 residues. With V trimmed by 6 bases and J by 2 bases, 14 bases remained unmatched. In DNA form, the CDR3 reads TGTGCCAGCAGCCGAAACCCTGGACAGGGGAGTGGCAATCAGCCCCAGCATTTT. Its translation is CASSRNPGQGSGNQPQHF.

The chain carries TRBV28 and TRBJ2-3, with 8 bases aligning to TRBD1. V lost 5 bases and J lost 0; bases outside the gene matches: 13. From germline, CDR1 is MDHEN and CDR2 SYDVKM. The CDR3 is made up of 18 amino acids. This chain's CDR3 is CASSPLDRVRTSTDTQYF. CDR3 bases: TGTGCCAGCAGTCCCCTGGACAGGGTGAGGACAAGCACAGATACGCAGTATTTT.

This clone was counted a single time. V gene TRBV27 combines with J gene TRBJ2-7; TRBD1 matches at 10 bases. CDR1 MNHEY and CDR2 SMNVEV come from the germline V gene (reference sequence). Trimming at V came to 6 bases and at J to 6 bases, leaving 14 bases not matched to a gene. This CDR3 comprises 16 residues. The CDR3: CASSPVGTGVMIEQYF. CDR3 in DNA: TGTGCCAGCAGCCCCGTGGGGACAGGGGTTATGATCGAGCAGTACTTC.

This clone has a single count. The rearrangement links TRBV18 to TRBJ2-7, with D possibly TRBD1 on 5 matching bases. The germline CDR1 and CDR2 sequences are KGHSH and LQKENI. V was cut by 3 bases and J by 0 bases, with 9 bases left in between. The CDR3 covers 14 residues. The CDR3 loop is CASSPLRGSYEQYF. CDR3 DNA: TGTGCCAGCTCACCGTTAAGGGGCTCCTACGAGCAGTACTTC.

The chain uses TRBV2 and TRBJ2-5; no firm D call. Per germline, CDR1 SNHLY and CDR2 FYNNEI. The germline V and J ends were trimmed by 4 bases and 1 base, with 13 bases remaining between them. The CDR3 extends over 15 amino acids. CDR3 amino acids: CASSVYGMGQETQYF. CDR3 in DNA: TGTGCCAGCAGTGTTTATGGGATGGGCCAAGAGACCCAGTACTTC.

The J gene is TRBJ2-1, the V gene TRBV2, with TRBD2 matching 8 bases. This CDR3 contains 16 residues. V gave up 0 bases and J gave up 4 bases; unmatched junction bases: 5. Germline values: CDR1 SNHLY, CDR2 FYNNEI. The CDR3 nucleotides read TGTGCCAGCAGTGAAGCACGGGGGGGGCGATACAATGAGCAGTTCTTC. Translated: CASSEARGGRYNEQFF.

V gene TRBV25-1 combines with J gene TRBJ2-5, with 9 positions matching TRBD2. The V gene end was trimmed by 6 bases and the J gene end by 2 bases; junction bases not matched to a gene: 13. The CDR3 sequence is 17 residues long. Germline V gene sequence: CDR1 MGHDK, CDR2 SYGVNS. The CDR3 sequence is CASSRGSSGRRQETQYF. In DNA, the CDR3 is TGTGCCAGCAGCCGAGGGAGTAGCGGGAGAAGGCAAGAGACCCAGTACTTC. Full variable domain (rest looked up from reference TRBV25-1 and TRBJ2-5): EADIYQTPRYLVIGTGKKITLECSQTMGHDKMYWYQQDPGMELHLIHYSYGVNSTEKGDLSSESTVSRIRTEHFPLTLESARPSHTSQYLCASSRGSSGRRQETQYFGPGTRLLVL.

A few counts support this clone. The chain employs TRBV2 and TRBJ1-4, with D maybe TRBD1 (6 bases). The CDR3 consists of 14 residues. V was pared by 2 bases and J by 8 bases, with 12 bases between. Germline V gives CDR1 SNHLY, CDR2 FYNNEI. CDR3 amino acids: CASSEQGRREKLFF. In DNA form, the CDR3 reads TGTGCCAGCAGTGAACAGGGGCGAAGGGAAAAACTGTTTTTT.

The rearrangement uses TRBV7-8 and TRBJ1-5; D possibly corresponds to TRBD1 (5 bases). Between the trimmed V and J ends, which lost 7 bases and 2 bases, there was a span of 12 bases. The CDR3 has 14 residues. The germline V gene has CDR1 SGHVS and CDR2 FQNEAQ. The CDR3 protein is CASTPMGRNQPQHF. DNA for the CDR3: TGTGCCAGCACCCCTATGGGACGCAATCAGCCCCAGCATTTT.

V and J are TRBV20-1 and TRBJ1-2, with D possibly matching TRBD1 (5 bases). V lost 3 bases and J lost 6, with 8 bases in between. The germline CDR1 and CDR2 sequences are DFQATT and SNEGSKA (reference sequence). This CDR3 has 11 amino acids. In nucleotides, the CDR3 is TGCAGTGCTAGGAGACAGAATGGCTACACCTTC. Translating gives CSARRQNGYTF.

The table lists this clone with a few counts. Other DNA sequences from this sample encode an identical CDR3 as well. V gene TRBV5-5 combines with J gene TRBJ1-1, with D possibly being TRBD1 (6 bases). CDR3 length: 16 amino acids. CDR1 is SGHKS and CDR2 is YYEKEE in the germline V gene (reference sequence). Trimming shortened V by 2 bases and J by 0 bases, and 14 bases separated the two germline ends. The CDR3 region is CASSLSGRGMNTEAFF. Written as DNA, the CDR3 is TGTGCCAGCAGCTTATCAGGGAGGGGGATGAACACTGAAGCTTTCTTT. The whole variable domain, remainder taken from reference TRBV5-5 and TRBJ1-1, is DAGVTQSPTHLIKTRGQQVTLRCSPISGHKSVSWYQQVLGQGPQFIFQYYEKEERGRGNFPDRFSARQFPNYSSELNVNALLLGDSALYLCASSLSGRGMNTEAFFGQGTRLTVV.

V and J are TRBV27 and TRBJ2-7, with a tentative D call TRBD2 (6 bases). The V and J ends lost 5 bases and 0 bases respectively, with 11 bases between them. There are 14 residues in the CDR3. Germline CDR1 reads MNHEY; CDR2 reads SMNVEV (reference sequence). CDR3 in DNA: TGTGCCAGCAGTCCCCGGGAGAACTCCTACGAGCAGTACTTC. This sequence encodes CASSPRENSYEQYF.

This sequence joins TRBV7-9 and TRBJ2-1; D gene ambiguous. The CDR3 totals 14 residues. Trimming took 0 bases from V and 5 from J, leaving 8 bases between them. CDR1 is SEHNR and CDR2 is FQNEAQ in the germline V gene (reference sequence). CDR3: CASSLALPNNEQFF. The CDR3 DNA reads TGTGCCAGCAGCTTAGCGCTTCCAAACAATGAGCAGTTCTTC. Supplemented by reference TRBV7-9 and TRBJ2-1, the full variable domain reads DTGVSQNPRHKITKRGQNVTFRCDPISEHNRLYWYRQTLGQGPEFLTYFQNEAQLEKSRLLSDRFSAERPKGSFSTLEIQRTEQGDSAMYLCASSLALPNNEQFFGPGTRLTVL.

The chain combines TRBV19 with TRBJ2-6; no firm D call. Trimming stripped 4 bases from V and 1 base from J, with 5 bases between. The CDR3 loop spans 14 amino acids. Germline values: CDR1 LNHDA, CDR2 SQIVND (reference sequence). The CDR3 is CASSSLSGANVLTF. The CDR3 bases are TGTGCCAGTAGTAGTCTATCTGGGGCCAACGTCCTGACTTTC.

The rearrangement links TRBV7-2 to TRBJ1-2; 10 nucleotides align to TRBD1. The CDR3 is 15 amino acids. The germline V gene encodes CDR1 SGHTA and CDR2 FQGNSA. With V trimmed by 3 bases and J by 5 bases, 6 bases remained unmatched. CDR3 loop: CASSLDRGLGYGYTF. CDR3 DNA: TGTGCCAGCAGCTTGGACAGGGGGTTAGGGTATGGCTACACCTTC.

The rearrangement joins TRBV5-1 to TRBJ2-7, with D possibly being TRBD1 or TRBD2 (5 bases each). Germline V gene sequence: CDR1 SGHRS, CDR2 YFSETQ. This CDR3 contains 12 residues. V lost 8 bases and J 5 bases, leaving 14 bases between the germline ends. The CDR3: CASSSGGNEQYF. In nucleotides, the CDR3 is TGCGCCAGTTCGTCTGGGGGAAACGAGCAGTACTTC.